This T cell receptor beta chain was captured in a study of beta chain features in type 1 diabetes. Worth noting for this clone: Its antigen is as yet unknown. Other DNA sequences in the sample encode the same CDR3.

Reverse transcribing all isolated RNA meant expressed TCRB transcripts were sequenced. Profiled with immunoSEQ multiplex PCR; TCRdb holds only in-frame clones, not every one. The profile shows roughly 300,000 clones, roughly 8% of them singletons. Donors contributed one heparinised blood draw apiece, averaging about 116 mL. Via CD45RO/CCR7/CD25/CD127/CD95/CD27, cells of the CD4+ naive, central memory, regulatory and stem cell-like memory subsets were sorted. Germline CDR1 is SGDLS and CDR2 is YYNGEE. The V end lost 2 bases, the J end lost 0 bases, and 9 bases lay between the germline ends. CDR3 length: 15 residues. Findings and limits, study-wide: Type 1 diabetes patients had TCRB CDR3s that were shorter (moderately but significantly so) in all four CD4+ subsets.

The rearrangement links TRBV9 to TRBJ2-1; D gene unclear. The sequencing input was central memory CD4+ T cells from blood. The clonotype originates from a woman aged 18-29 years in good health. CDR3 protein: CASSVAPSSYNEQFF. CDR3 coding DNA: TGTGCCAGCAGCGTGGCCCCGAGCTCCTACAATGAGCAGTTCTTC.